The T cell receptor (beta chain) described here comes from a study of blood T cell repertoires in COVID-19. Overall study: There were acute and convalescent COVID-19 samples, and they came from the United States, Italy and Spain. PBMCs, B-cell-depleted T cells, or T cells provided the cDNA or gDNA that made up the material.

This clone was recorded once. Per the original methods: Amplification of reference gene primers provided the estimated nucleated cell counts. Data came from immunoSEQ multiplex PCR; TCRdb stores just in-frame clones and leaves some out. Clonal size and the V and J genes are those of that table, whereas D and trimming came from the DNA. The data show roughly 300,000 clones, about four fifths seen once. The ends were cut back, 6 bases at V and 4 bases at J, with 9 bases in the middle. From germline, CDR1 is SQVTM and CDR2 ANQGSEA. CDR3 size: 12 residues. This rearrangement joins TRBV29-1 to TRBJ2-2; tentatively, D is TRBD1 (5 bases). The clonotype was recovered from a woman aged 45-65 years with acute or convalescent COVID-19. Sequenced sample: peripheral blood. As DNA, the CDR3 is TGCAGCGTAAAAGGGGCCACCGGGGAGCTGTTTTTT. This sequence encodes CSVKGATGELFF.